The 13 T cell receptor beta chains in this list originate from one sample, sequenced in a study of T-cell memory formation after mild COVID-19 (dated by TCRdb to about 2021). Library preparation used 5' RACE. The sequencing machine was an Illumina NovaSeq 6000. Using fastp at Q25 and MiXCR, TCRdb reprocessed the public reads and kept productive beta chains. Each entry is one CDR3 protein sequence, shown with its most common DNA and genes. The sample yields a few hundred thousand distinct CDR3 sequences; 19% were counted once. Together, the top ten hold 21% of the sample. Sequenced material: PBMCs or a T cell subset sorted from them (not recorded which). These receptors all stem from a man younger than 30 who had mild COVID-19 (a few samples of this study predate the infection). The sample titles of this study are shuffled in the database, so cell type and time point are left out; the donor was told from shared clones.

Points on this clonotype: A read error may produce the germline difference seen at one junction end. The gene calls are TRBV11-2 and TRBJ1-6; 7 nucleotides match TRBD1. CDR3 length: 14 residues. Looked up from germline, CDR1 is SGHAT and CDR2 is FQNNGV. The CDR3 sequence: CASSRGGANSPLHF. In DNA form, the CDR3 reads TGTGCCAGCAGCCGAGGGGGCGCGAACTCACCACTCCACTTT.

The table lists this clonotype with a few counts. This chain connects TRBV5-1 to TRBJ2-3; 8 nucleotides agree with TRBD2. The CDR3 runs to 15 residues. Trimming removed 3 bases from V and 5 bases from J; junction bases left unmatched: 8. CDR1 and CDR2 (germline): SGHRS, YFSETQ. This CDR3 is CASSSAGTRGDTQYF. The DNA for the CDR3 is TGCGCCAGCAGCTCCGCCGGGACTAGGGGAGATACGCAGTATTTT.

The gene calls are TRBV5-1 and TRBJ1-1; 7 nucleotides agree with TRBD1. The V gene's germline CDR1 is SGHRS and CDR2 YFSETQ. After removal of 4 bases from V and 6 bases from J, the junction contained 6 bases not matched to a gene. The CDR3 runs to 13 residues. CDR3: CASSGRQGAEAFF. DNA for the CDR3: TGCGCCAGCAGCGGAAGACAGGGCGCTGAAGCTTTCTTT. Variable domain in full (rest from reference TRBV5-1 and TRBJ1-1): KAGVTQTPRYLIKTRGQQVTLSCSPISGHRSVSWYQQTPGQGLQFLFEYFSETQRNKGNFPGRFSGRQFSNSRSEMNVSTLELGDSALYLCASSGRQGAEAFFGQGTRLTVV.

The V gene is TRBV5-5, the J gene TRBJ1-2; D gene uncertain. V was pared by 1 base and J by 4 bases, with 20 bases between. Germline values: CDR1 SGHKS, CDR2 YYEKEE (reference sequence). The CDR3 consists of 17 residues. The CDR3 reads CASSLYWQTLGSYGYTF. Written as DNA, the CDR3 is TGTGCCAGCAGCTTGTATTGGCAGACCTTGGGTTCCTATGGCTACACCTTC.

The J gene is TRBJ2-2, the V gene TRBV5-1; D is possibly TRBD2 (5 bases). V lost 1 base and J lost 4, with 11 bases in between. The CDR3 totals 15 residues. The germline gives CDR1 SGHRS, CDR2 YFSETQ. The CDR3 nucleotides read TGCGCCAGCAGCTTGAGACTCGAGGGCACCGGGGAGCTGTTTTTT. Amino acid sequence: CASSLRLEGTGELFF.

This clonotype has only a few counts. This chain links TRBV5-1 with TRBJ1-5; D remains ambiguous. V lost 0 bases and J 5 bases, leaving 6 bases between the germline ends. Germline-derived CDR1 and CDR2 are SGHRS and YFSETQ. The CDR3 length is 13 residues. CDR3 loop: CASSLDPDQPQHF. CDR3 nucleotide sequence: TGCGCCAGCAGCTTGGACCCCGATCAGCCCCAGCATTTT. Full variable domain (rest looked up from reference TRBV5-1 and TRBJ1-5): KAGVTQTPRYLIKTRGQQVTLSCSPISGHRSVSWYQQTPGQGLQFLFEYFSETQRNKGNFPGRFSGRQFSNSRSEMNVSTLELGDSALYLCASSLDPDQPQHFGDGTRLSIL.

The sample holds many counts of this clonotype. The CDR3 region has the DNA TGTGCCAGCAGCTCTCCCCCCGACAGGGGAGCCTACAATGAGCAGTTCTTC. This encodes CASSSPPDRGAYNEQFF. This rearrangement joins TRBV7-9 to TRBJ2-1, with 8 bases aligning to TRBD1. CDR1 SEHNR and CDR2 FQNEAQ come from the germline V gene (reference sequence). This CDR3 contains 17 residues. Trimming cost V 4 bases and J 2 bases; bases outside gene matches: 10.

The chain joins TRBV12-3 or TRBV12-4 to TRBJ2-7; D ambiguous. This CDR3 has 14 amino acids. The V and J ends lost 3 bases and 4 bases respectively, with 13 bases between them. Written as DNA, the CDR3 is TGTGCCAGCAGTTTTAGGCCAGAGAGGTACGAGCAGTACTTC. It encodes CASSFRPERYEQYF.

As regards this clonotype: This sequence may be a read error, since a much larger clone differs from it by one base. The V and J genes are TRBV5-1 and TRBJ2-7; TRBD1 aligns across 9 bases. The CDR3 is 13 residues long. Per the germline V gene, CDR1 is SGHRS and CDR2 is YFSETQ. The trim removed 0 bases at V and 5 bases at J, leaving 0 bases unmatched. The CDR3 sequence is CASSLGDRDEQYF. CDR3 nucleotides: TGCGCCAGCAGCTTGGGGGACAGGGACGAGCAGTACTTC. Based on the CDR3 plus reference TRBV5-1 and TRBJ2-7, the full variable domain is KAGVTQTPRYLIKTRGQQVTLSCSPISGHRSVSWYQQTPGQGLQFLFEYFSETQRNKGNFPGRFSGRQFSNSRSEMNVSTLELGDSALYLCASSLGDRDEQYFGPGTRLTVT.

The CDR3 region has the DNA TGCAGTGCTAACCGGGACAGGGGAACAGATACGCAGTATTTT. Translation gives CSANRDRGTDTQYF. This chain connects TRBV20-1 to TRBJ2-3, with 10 bases that match TRBD1. V gave up 4 bases and J gave up 3 bases; unmatched junction bases: 4. This CDR3 has 14 residues. From germline, CDR1 is DFQATT and CDR2 SNEGSKA (reference sequence).

Only a few counts were recorded for this clonotype. The genes are TRBV7-2 and TRBJ2-3, with a possible D match to TRBD1 (5 bases). Germline V CDR1 and CDR2: SGHTA, FQGNSA. The CDR3 totals 14 residues. V lost 3 bases and J 3 bases, leaving 10 bases between the germline ends. The CDR3 DNA reads TGTGCCAGCAGCTTGCTGGGGCCAACAGATACGCAGTATTTT. Its protein is CASSLLGPTDTQYF.

The sample holds a few counts of this clonotype. The genes are TRBV20-1 and TRBJ1-2; TRBD1 might be the D (6 bases). Per germline, CDR1 DFQATT and CDR2 SNEGSKA (reference sequence). Trimming stripped 4 bases from V and 12 bases from J, with 12 bases between. The CDR3 spans 10 residues. The CDR3 sequence is CSAIGTRDTF. For the CDR3, the DNA is TGCAGTGCTATCGGGACAAGGGACACCTTC.

This clonotype was seen ten or more times. The chain uses TRBV7-3 and TRBJ2-3; D is possibly TRBD2 (5 bases). The CDR3 has 15 residues. Germline V gives CDR1 SGHTA, CDR2 FQGTGA. Trimming pared 3 bases from V and 0 bases from J, leaving 10 bases between. CDR3 nucleotides: TGTGCCAGCAGCTTGAGCGGCACCAGCACAGATACGCAGTATTTT. Protein product: CASSLSGTSTDTQYF.